A selection of T cell receptor beta chains follows, all from one sample in a study of T cell responses to AZD1222 COVID-19 vaccine. Here immunoSEQ multiplex PCR was the method, and the copy in TCRdb shows in-frame clones only, minus some. The sample yields 95,000 to 120,000 clones, roughly nine tenths seen once. The sample in question was peripheral blood, obtained on day 0 of MenACWY control vaccination. Receptors originate from an adult in good health. CDR3s include the opening cysteine and the closing phenylalanine or tryptophan. The D gene is left open where the match is weak. Size is stated for part of the rows, as once, few or many counts, or as a class when the clone is expanded.

>NA|TRBV7-9|TRBJ1-1|NA
TGTGCCAGCAGCTTAGAGATGAACACTGAAGCTTTCTTT
CASSLEMNTEAFF
>NA|TRBV4-1|TRBJ2-3|NA
TGCGCCAGCAGCCTGAGAGGTTACAGCACAGATACGCAGTATTTT
CASSLRGYSTDTQYF
>NA|TRBV5-1|TRBJ1-1|NA
TGCGCCAGCAGCTTGGACACTTTAATCGGCACTGAAGCTTTCTTT
CASSLDTLIGTEAFF
>NA|TRBV11-2|TRBJ2-3|NA
TGTGCCAGCAGCCTTCTGGAAAGCACAGATACGCAGTATTTT
CASSLLESTDTQYF
>NA|TRBV19|TRBJ2-3|NA
TGTGCCAGTAGTACCCCGAAACGACCAGATACGCAGTATTTT
CASSTPKRPDTQYF
>NA|TRBV11-1|TRBJ2-1|TRBD2
TGTGCCAGCAGCCAGCGGGGGGGCCAGAATGAGCAGTTCTTC
CASSQRGGQNEQFF
>NA|TRBV2|TRBJ1-2|TRBD1
TGTGCCAGCTCCCGGGACAGGGCTGCGGATGGCTACACCTTC
CASSRDRAADGYTF
>NA|TRBV6-4|TRBJ2-3|NA
TGTGCCAGCAAGCAGGGCCACGCCACAGATACGCAGTATTTT
CASKQGHATDTQYF
>NA|TRBV7-8|TRBJ2-5|NA
TGTGCCAGCAGCTTAAACTGGGGATTTCAAGAGACCCAGTACTTC
CASSLNWGFQETQYF
>NA|TRBV24-1|TRBJ2-1|TRBD2
TGTGCCACCAGTGATTCGAAACTAGCGGGGGGCAATGAGCAGTTCTTC
CATSDSKLAGGNEQFF
>NA|TRBV7-9|TRBJ2-3|NA
TGTGCCAGCAGCTTGTGGGGGCCAGCAGATACGCAGTATTTT
CASSLWGPADTQYF
>NA|TRBV2|TRBJ2-1|NA
TGTGCCAGCAACGTCGACTCGAGCAATGAGCAGTTCTTC
CASNVDSSNEQFF
>NA|TRBV13|TRBJ1-4|NA
TGTGCCAGCAGCTTAGGATGGGGGGCGACTAATGAAAAACTGTTTTTT
CASSLGWGATNEKLFF
>NA|TRBV4-3|TRBJ1-5|NA
TGCGCCAGCAGCCAAGGGCTATATCAGCCCCAGCATTTT
CASSQGLYQPQHF
>NA|TRBV28|TRBJ1-5|NA
TGTGCCAGCAGTTTAGCAGGTCTTAGCAATCAGCCCCAGCATTTT
CASSLAGLSNQPQHF
>NA|TRBV30|TRBJ1-3|NA
TGTGCCTGGACCCGGACAGTCTACGGAAACACCATATATTTT
CAWTRTVYGNTIYF
>NA|TRBV19|TRBJ1-1|NA
TGTGCCAGTAGTAAGTACAAGAACACTGAAGCTTTCTTT
CASSKYKNTEAFF
>NA|TRBV7-2|TRBJ2-5|NA
TGTGCCAGCAGCTTAGCTGAAAGGGAGACCCAGTACTTC
CASSLAERETQYF
>NA|TRBV10-1|TRBJ2-1|TRBD2
TGCGCCAGCAGTGAGTCACAACTAGCGGGCGTCAAGTGGAATGAGCAGTTCTTC
CASSESQLAGVKWNEQFF
>NA|TRBV7-2|TRBJ2-2|NA
TGTGCCAGCAGCCCCGACGGGAGGAACACCGGGGAGCTGTTTTTT
CASSPDGRNTGELFF
>NA|TRBV7-3|TRBJ2-5|NA
TGTGCCAGCAGCTTAACGCTAGGGAAGCGGGAGACCCAGTACTTC
CASSLTLGKRETQYF
>NA|TRBV12-3/TRBV12-4|TRBJ1-1|NA
TGTGCCAGCAGTTTAGGGCCGAACACTGAAGCTTTCTTT
CASSLGPNTEAFF
>NA|TRBV5-5|TRBJ2-5|TRBD1
TGTGCGTCGCGGACAGGGGAGGAGACCCAGTACTTC
CASRTGEETQYF
>NA|TRBV6-4|TRBJ2-3|NA
TGTGCCAGCAGTGAAAAAGGGGCTGAAGATACGCAGTATTTT
CASSEKGAEDTQYF
>NA|TRBV7-2|TRBJ1-4|NA
TGTGCCAGCAGCTTAGTTCCGGCAACTAATGAAAAACTGTTTTTT
CASSLVPATNEKLFF
>NA|TRBV13|TRBJ2-7|TRBD2
TGTGCCAGCAGCTTAGGCAATAGCGGGGGGACAGGAAACGAGCAGTACTTC
CASSLGNSGGTGNEQYF
>NA|TRBV29-1|TRBJ2-7|NA
TGCAGCGTTGTGGGACCCAAGAAACCCTACGAGCAGTACTTC
CSVVGPKKPYEQYF
>NA|TRBV9|TRBJ1-2|NA
TGTGCCAGCAGCGTAGCGTTCGAAGGCTCTGGTGGCTACACCTTC
CASSVAFEGSGGYTF
>NA|TRBV11-2|TRBJ1-2|NA
TGTGCCAGCAGCCGAGGCCTGGTCAGGGAGAACTATGGCTACACCTTC
CASSRGLVRENYGYTF
>NA|TRBV7-9|TRBJ1-2|TRBD1
TGTGCCAGCAGCTTTACAGGGGGCGCGTGGGGCTACACCTTC
CASSFTGGAWGYTF
>NA|TRBV5-1|TRBJ1-6|NA
TGCGCCAGCAGCTTGGACTTGGCTTGGGGGCAGAGCTCCTATAATTCACCCCTCCACTTT
CASSLDLAWGQSSYNSPLHF
>NA|TRBV5-6|TRBJ1-1|NA
TGTGCCAGCAGCCCAGGGTTCGCAACTGAAGCTTTCTTT
CASSPGFATEAFF
>NA|TRBV5-1|TRBJ1-1|NA
TGCGCCAGCAGCCGGGAACCAGGGTTACCAGCTTTCTTT
CASSREPGLPAFF
>NA|TRBV25-1|TRBJ1-1|NA
TGTGCCAGCAGTGCTGAATTGGGGGGAACCGAAGCTTTCTTT
CASSAELGGTEAFF
>NA|TRBV7-3|TRBJ2-1|NA
TGTGCCAGCAGCTTAAACTCCTACAATGAGCAGTTCTTC
CASSLNSYNEQFF
>NA|TRBV19|TRBJ2-3|NA
TGTGCCAGTAATCCGGGGGGCCCGCCAGATACGCAGTATTTT
CASNPGGPPDTQYF
>NA|TRBV13|TRBJ1-2|NA
TGTGCCAGCAGCTTCCCCGAGTCTGGCTACACCTTC
CASSFPESGYTF
>NA|TRBV11-3|TRBJ1-1|TRBD1
TGTGCCAGCAGCTGGGACAGGGAAACTGAAGCTTTCTTT
CASSWDRETEAFF
>NA|TRBV5-5|TRBJ1-1|NA
TGTGCCAGCAGCCCCCAGCCCACTGAAGCTTTCTTT
CASSPQPTEAFF
>once|TRBV19|TRBJ2-7|TRBD1
TGTGCCAGTAGTATCAACCCGGGACAGGGGATGCACGAGCAGTACTTC
CASSINPGQGMHEQYF
>NA|TRBV5-4|TRBJ1-3|NA
TGTGCCAGCAGCTTCCAGGGAGGAACGGGCGGAAACACCATATATTTT
CASSFQGGTGGNTIYF
>NA|TRBV28|TRBJ2-5|NA
TGTGCCAGCAGTTTACCCCCCTATGGCAGGGTCCAAGAGACCCAGTACTTC
CASSLPPYGRVQETQYF
>NA|TRBV19|TRBJ2-2|TRBD1
TGTGCCAGTCGGACAGGGGGCGACACCGGGGAGCTGTTTTTT
CASRTGGDTGELFF
>few|TRBV27|TRBJ2-7|NA
TGTGCCAGCACCCAGGGCGGGGACGAGCAGTACTTC
CASTQGGDEQYF
>few|TRBV2|TRBJ1-4|NA
TGTGCCAGCAGATTGGGGGTCCGGGAAAAACTGTTTTTT
CASRLGVREKLFF